The next 21 T cell receptor beta chains were all read from a single sample in a study of vaccination effects on CD4 cells after COVID-19. No antigen has been identified for these receptors. The repertoire was sequenced with immunoSEQ multiplex PCR; TCRdb's copy has only in-frame clones and lacks some. The data show fewer than 30,000 clones, roughly 80% seen once. Antigen-specific CD4+ T cells expanded by the ViraFEST assay with viral peptide pools were then sequenced. CD4+ T cell isolation took place after less than 13 days of culture. Either the mRNA-1273 or the BNT162b2 vaccine was given to participants as two doses. The sequenced sample was CD4+ T cells from PBMCs cultured with HCoV-NL63 spike peptides, obtained after COVID-19 vaccination. Receptors were obtained from a human donor who received a COVID-19 vaccine. Some clones in this sample may be carry-over from other donors' samples.

This clone was counted between two and nine times. The rearrangement joins TRBV4-1 to TRBJ1-4; the D gene is possibly TRBD1 (5 bases). This CDR3 spans 16 amino acids. Trimming shortened V by 1 base and J by 3 bases, and 12 bases separated the two germline ends. Germline loops: CDR1 MGHRA, CDR2 YSYEKL. The CDR3 bases are TGCGCCAGCAGCCAAGTGGAACGGGACGCTAATGAAAAACTGTTTTTT. Translated: CASSQVERDANEKLFF.

This chain joins TRBV29-1 and TRBJ2-3; D possibly matches TRBD1 or TRBD2 (5 bases each). With 5 bases removed from V and 4 bases from J, the gap between germline ends came to 13 bases. From germline, CDR1 is SQVTM and CDR2 ANQGSEA. CDR3 length: 13 residues. DNA of the CDR3: TGCAGCGTTCGGGACCTACCCCCAGATACGCAGTATTTT. Protein: CSVRDLPPDTQYF.

This chain connects TRBV6-1 to TRBJ1-4; D call uncertain. This CDR3 has 14 amino acids. CDR1 is MNHNS and CDR2 is SASEGT in the germline V gene. Trimming shortened V by 3 bases and J by 7 bases, and 12 bases separated the two germline ends. The CDR3 spells CASSEVVFGEKLFF. In nucleotides, the CDR3 is TGTGCCAGCAGTGAGGTGGTGTTCGGTGAAAAACTGTTTTTT.

The table lists this clone with a few counts. The chain couples TRBV4-1 to TRBJ1-2; D is uncertain. The germline V gene encodes CDR1 MGHRA and CDR2 YSYEKL. The CDR3 runs to 16 residues. With 4 bases removed from V and 0 bases from J, the gap between germline ends came to 15 bases. The CDR3 region has the DNA TGCGCCAGCAGCCCCTCCCGGACCGAGACTAACTATGGCTACACCTTC. Translated, it gives CASSPSRTETNYGYTF.

V usage is TRBV5-5 and J usage is TRBJ2-5; TRBD1 matches at 9 bases. The ends lost 4 bases at V and 1 base at J; junction bases unmatched: 8. This CDR3 is 16 amino acids long. Germline CDR1 is SGHKS and CDR2 is YYEKEE (reference sequence). The CDR3 DNA follows: TGTGCCAGCAGCGAGGGGGGACAGGGTCTCCAAGAGACCCAGTACTTC. The encoded protein is CASSEGGQGLQETQYF.

The chain uses TRBV6-1 and TRBJ1-5; D may be TRBD1 (6 bases). The germline CDR1 and CDR2 sequences are MNHNS and SASEGT. The CDR3 is 15 residues long. V was clipped by 5 bases and J by 4 bases, with 15 bases between them. The CDR3, as DNA: TGTGCCAGCAGTCGTCCGGGACACCAGAATCAGCCCCAGCATTTT. Translated, it gives CASSRPGHQNQPQHF.

The sample holds one count of this clone. The V and J genes are TRBV19 and TRBJ2-5; tentatively, D is TRBD1 (6 bases). Germline CDR1 and CDR2: LNHDA and SQIVND (reference sequence). The CDR3 sequence is 14 residues long. V was cut by 4 bases and J by 3 bases, with 12 bases left in between. CDR3 in amino acids: CASSTRQVKETQYF. The CDR3 nucleotides are TGTGCCAGTAGTACCCGACAGGTTAAAGAGACCCAGTACTTC.

The V gene is TRBV20-1, the J gene TRBJ1-1; D gene unclear. There are 9 residues in the CDR3. V was clipped by 0 bases and J by 11 bases, with 4 bases between them. Germline values: CDR1 DFQATT, CDR2 SNEGSKA (reference sequence). CDR3: CSARDGAFF. The CDR3 DNA is TGCAGTGCTAGAGACGGGGCTTTCTTT.

The chain uses TRBV24-1 and TRBJ2-1; 7 bases are a match to TRBD1. CDR3 size: 17 residues. Germline V CDR1 and CDR2: KGHDR, SFDVKD. V was pared by 3 bases and J by 2 bases, with 9 bases of the junction left unmatched. CDR3 in amino acids: CATSDPHRGGPYNEQFF. The CDR3 DNA follows: TGTGCCACCAGTGATCCTCATAGAGGGGGCCCCTACAATGAGCAGTTCTTC.

The V gene is TRBV14, the J gene TRBJ1-3; tentatively, D is TRBD1 (6 bases). Between the trimmed V and J ends, which lost 8 bases and 0 bases, there was a span of 14 bases. Per the germline V gene, CDR1 is SGHDN and CDR2 is FVKESK. This CDR3 contains 15 residues. CDR3 protein: CASGRGTVSGNTIYF. The CDR3, as DNA: TGTGCCAGCGGGAGGGGGACCGTCTCTGGAAACACCATATATTTT.

The genes are TRBV5-1 and TRBJ1-6, with 8 bases identical to TRBD1. V shed 4 bases and J 10 bases; nucleotides not matched to a gene: 13. The CDR3 is 16 amino acids. Germline CDR1 and CDR2: SGHRS and YFSETQ. CDR3 DNA sequence: TGCGCCAGCAGCCTGGGGTCGACAGGGGCTGGATCACCCCTCCACTTT. This sequence encodes CASSLGSTGAGSPLHF.

V gene TRBV4-2 combines with J gene TRBJ2-5, with 7 bases matching TRBD2. The germline V gene has CDR1 LGHNA and CDR2 YNFKEQ. J was trimmed by 5 bases and V by 4 bases; bases with no gene match: 4. The CDR3 spans 13 residues. The CDR3 DNA is TGTGCCAGCAGCCCCGGGGGGTCGGAGACCCAGTACTTC. The encoded protein is CASSPGGSETQYF.

The chain has TRBV12-3 or TRBV12-4 and TRBJ2-1, with D possibly matching TRBD2 (5 bases). The CDR3 length is 13 residues. Trimming left V 3 bases short and J 15 bases short, with 18 bases between. The DNA of the CDR3 is TGTGCCAGCAGTTTTGAGAGGGTTGTCGGTGCGTTCTTC. This gives the protein CASSFERVVGAFF.

The J gene is TRBJ2-2, the V gene TRBV27, with D possibly being TRBD2 (7 bases). The length of the CDR3 is 18 residues. Germline V CDR1 and CDR2: MNHEY, SMNVEV (reference sequence). The V gene lost 3 bases and the J gene lost 1 base, with 18 bases spanning the gap. CDR3 DNA sequence: TGTGCCAGCAGTTTTGATGGGCGGGGGACACTGAACACCGGGGAGCTGTTTTTT. It yields the protein CASSFDGRGTLNTGELFF.

The CDR3 protein is CASSYGQGVSNQPQHF. CDR3 DNA: TGTGCCAGCAGTTACGGACAGGGGGTTAGCAATCAGCCCCAGCATTTT. The chain joins TRBV2 to TRBJ1-5; 10 bases are shared with TRBD1. The V and J ends lost 5 bases and 0 bases, in that order; junction bases with no gene match: 4. The CDR3 is 16 residues long. CDR1 and CDR2 from the germline V gene are SNHLY and FYNNEI.

V is TRBV4-1 and J is TRBJ1-6; D is unclear. From germline, CDR1 is MGHRA and CDR2 YSYEKL. The CDR3 runs 15 residues. Between the trimmed V and J ends, which lost 1 base and 6 bases, there was a span of 10 bases. The CDR3 sequence: CASSQVWLSNSPLHF. The CDR3 DNA reads as TGCGCCAGCAGCCAAGTGTGGCTAAGTAATTCACCCCTCCACTTT.

The chain joins TRBV24-1 to TRBJ2-1; D could derive from TRBD1 or TRBD2 (5 bases each). Germline CDR1 KGHDR, CDR2 SFDVKD. V shed 10 bases and J shed 8 bases, with 17 bases lying between them. The CDR3 consists of 13 residues. The CDR3 loop reads CATAIGPGHEQFF. CDR3 bases: TGTGCCACAGCCATCGGGCCGGGGCATGAGCAGTTCTTC.

V is TRBV15 and J is TRBJ2-7; 9 nucleotides align to TRBD2. Germline trimming cut 3 bases from V and 3 bases from J; bases unmatched to any gene: 15. The CDR3 sequence is 18 residues long. Germline lookup yields CDR1 LNHNV and CDR2 YYDKDF (reference sequence). The CDR3 sequence: CATSSRPGLAWGFYEQYV. In DNA form, the CDR3 reads TGTGCCACCAGCAGTAGGCCGGGACTAGCATGGGGATTCTACGAGCAGTACGTC.

The chain combines TRBV9 with TRBJ2-3; D is undetermined. The germline CDR1 and CDR2 sequences are SGDLS and YYNGEE. The CDR3 sequence is 15 residues long. Trimming removed 0 bases from V and 4 bases from J, with 12 bases in between. Here the CDR3 DNA reads TGTGCCAGCAGCGTAGGGCACCAAGTCGCAGATACGCAGTATTTT. Translating it yields CASSVGHQVADTQYF.

This clone has only a few counts. The CDR3 DNA reads as TGTGCCTGGAGTGTAAGGACGGGGGACACCGGGGAGCTGTTTTTT. This gives the protein CAWSVRTGDTGELFF. V and J are TRBV30 and TRBJ2-2, with D tentatively TRBD2 (6 bases). The CDR3 has 15 residues. Germline CDR1 reads GTSNPN; CDR2 reads SVGIG (reference sequence). V lost 0 bases and J 3 bases, leaving 11 bases between the germline ends. Together with reference TRBV30 and TRBJ2-2, the CDR3 gives the full variable domain: SQTIHQWPATLVQPVGSPLSLECTVEGTSNPNLYWYRQAAGRGLQLLFYSVGIGQISSEVPQNLSASRPQDRQFILSSKKLLLSDSGFYLCAWSVRTGDTGELFFGEGSRLTVL.

This chain links TRBV20-1 with TRBJ2-1; no definite D call. This CDR3 spans 11 amino acids. V lost 8 bases and J 6 bases, leaving 11 bases between the germline ends. The germline CDR1 and CDR2 sequences are DFQATT and SNEGSKA (reference sequence). The DNA for the CDR3 is TGCAGTAGTGTGGGCGGCAATGAGCAGTTCTTC. Translated, it gives CSSVGGNEQFF.